This TCR beta chain was found in a study of blood T cell repertoires in COVID-19. Study overall: COVID-19 samples, acute and convalescent, were from the United States, Italy and Spain. PBMCs, B-cell-depleted T cells, or T cells were the source of the cDNA or gDNA that made up the material.

The protocol was immunoSEQ multiplex PCR, while the TCRdb copy is restricted to in-frame clones and leaves out a portion. The table lists about 180,000 clones, 88% of them singletons. The germline gives CDR1 MGHRA, CDR2 YSYEKL. V lost 0 bases and J 7 bases, leaving 16 bases between the germline ends. There are 17 residues in the CDR3. This TCR came from a woman aged 18-29 years who had recovered from COVID-19. This rearrangement joins TRBV4-1 to TRBJ1-6; TRBD1 is a possible D gene (6 bases). Input material: PBMCs or T cells enriched from blood (not recorded which). The CDR3 reads CASSQDRLEQGNSPLHF. In DNA, the CDR3 is TGCGCCAGCAGCCAAGATAGGTTAGAACAGGGCAATTCACCCCTCCACTTT.